These 26 T cell receptor beta chains were sequenced from one sample in a study of T cells after yellow fever vaccination. TCRdb ran MiXCR on the 5' RACE reads and lists one entry per CDR3 protein. The table records roughly 120,000 distinct CDR3 sequences, under 8% of them present only once. Material: CD4+ T cells sorted from PBMCs, obtained roughly 10 days after the first yellow fever vaccination. The source of these receptors is a young man who received the YFV17D yellow fever vaccine.

This clonotype was picked up many times. This CDR3 is CASSLAISTSGTHTQYF. The CDR3, as DNA: TGTGCCAGCAGCTTAGCCATTTCAACTAGCGGCACTCATACGCAGTATTTT. V gene TRBV7-2 combines with J gene TRBJ2-3, with 8 positions matching TRBD2. The V gene end was trimmed by 0 bases and the J gene end by 7 bases; junction bases not matched to a gene: 12. Germline V gene sequence: CDR1 SGHTA, CDR2 FQGNSA. The CDR3 spans 17 residues.

This clonotype has ten or more counts. The chain has TRBV21-1 and TRBJ2-7. TRBV21-1 is labeled a pseudogene. The CDR3 spans 16 residues. CDR3 bases: TGTGCCAGCAGCAAATACGGAAGAAGGAGCTCCTACGAGCAGTACTTC. It codes for CASSKYGRRSSYEQYF.

V is TRBV4-3 and J is TRBJ1-2, with D maybe TRBD1 (5 bases). The germline gives CDR1 LGHNA, CDR2 YSLEER. CDR3 length: 15 amino acids. Trimming pared 6 bases from V and 5 bases from J, leaving 19 bases between. Written as DNA, the CDR3 is TGCGCCAGCAGACCCGGGGACGGTACGCCTTATGGCTACACCTTC. Translated, it gives CASRPGDGTPYGYTF.

This clonotype was picked up one time. Since a much larger clone is just one base distant, this may be a read error. The rearrangement links TRBV7-9 to TRBJ2-5; no definite D call. This CDR3 region has 14 residues. Germline V lookup: CDR1 SEHNR, CDR2 FQNEAQ (reference sequence). V lost 6 bases to trimming and J lost 0 bases, with 11 bases between them. CDR3 loop: CASRSRTYQETQYF. The CDR3 DNA follows: TGTGCCAGCAGATCGAGGACGTACCAAGAGACCCAGTACTTC.

Ten or more counts support this clonotype. The rearrangement links TRBV12-3 or TRBV12-4 to TRBJ2-2, with TRBD1 matching over 8 bases. Trimming removed 6 bases from V and 5 bases from J; junction bases left unmatched: 8. This CDR3 spans 15 amino acids. Written as DNA, the CDR3 is TGTGCCAGCAGACTTAGACAGGGGTCGACCGGGGAGCTGTTTTTT. Residues: CASRLRQGSTGELFF.

In this sample, this clonotype turned up many times. The chain has TRBV12-3 or TRBV12-4 and TRBJ2-7; D call uncertain. V was shortened by 4 bases and J by 3 bases, with 4 bases between the two germline ends. The CDR3 sequence is 11 residues long. DNA for the CDR3: TGTGCCAGCAGTTCAAACTACGAGCAGTACTTC. Its protein product is CASSSNYEQYF.

This clonotype was observed many times. This sequence joins TRBV5-4 and TRBJ2-3; 9 positions match TRBD1. Germline loops: CDR1 SGHNT, CDR2 YYREEE (reference sequence). The V segment lost 4 bases and the J segment 3 bases; nucleotides outside the gene matches: 6. This CDR3 contains 15 residues. The CDR3 here is CASSTGQGLTDTQYF. CDR3 nucleotide sequence: TGTGCCAGCAGCACCGGACAGGGGTTGACAGATACGCAGTATTTT.

This clonotype was detected ten times or more. This chain joins TRBV5-1 and TRBJ2-7, with TRBD1 matching 8 bases. Trimming took 0 bases from V and 5 from J; bases not matched to a gene: 4. The CDR3 totals 14 residues. Germline values: CDR1 SGHRS, CDR2 YFSETQ. The CDR3 region has the DNA TGCGCCAGCAGCTTGGGGACAGGGTCCAACGAGCAGTACTTC. It is translated as CASSLGTGSNEQYF.

For this clonotype: A read error is possible here, since a much larger clone lies one base away. The J gene is TRBJ2-1, the V gene TRBV5-1; D might be TRBD1 or TRBD2, each matching 5 bases. CDR3 length: 15 residues. Germline-derived CDR1 and CDR2 are SGHRS and YFSETQ. The germline V and J ends were trimmed by 4 bases and 1 base, with 12 bases remaining between them. The CDR3 DNA reads as TGCGCCAGCAGCCCGGGACGGACTTCCTACAATGAGCAGTTCTTC. It codes for CASSPGRTSYNEQFF.

In this sample, this clonotype turned up many times. This chain links TRBV20-1 with TRBJ2-5; 11 nucleotides match TRBD2. This CDR3 is built from 17 residues. The ends lost 0 bases at V and 1 base at J; junction bases unmatched: 7. Germline V lookup: CDR1 DFQATT, CDR2 SNEGSKA (reference sequence). Here the CDR3 reads CSARDYLTSGGQETQYF. The DNA for the CDR3 is TGCAGTGCTAGAGATTATTTAACTAGCGGGGGCCAAGAGACCCAGTACTTC.

This clonotype was recorded at least ten times. The chain couples TRBV27 to TRBJ2-2; 9 nucleotides line up with TRBD1. With V trimmed by 3 bases and J by 2 bases, 4 bases remained unmatched. CDR3 length: 16 residues. Germline V gene lookup returns CDR1 MNHEY and CDR2 SMNVEV (reference sequence). The CDR3 loop reads CASSFWGQGNTGELFF. CDR3 nucleotide sequence: TGTGCCAGCAGTTTCTGGGGACAGGGAAACACCGGGGAGCTGTTTTTT.

Ten or more counts support this clonotype. CDR3 residues: CASPPQGRQPQHF. The CDR3 DNA follows: TGTGCCAGCCCACCCCAGGGGAGGCAGCCCCAGCATTTT. The chain carries TRBV9 and TRBJ1-5; D may be TRBD1 (6 bases). CDR3 length equals 13 residues. The germline V and J ends were trimmed by 7 bases and 7 bases, with 15 bases remaining between them. Germline values: CDR1 SGDLS, CDR2 YYNGEE.

This clonotype was counted many times. The CDR3 region has the DNA TGTGCCAGCAGCCAACCTGGGGCAGGTACTGAAGCTTTCTTT. It yields the protein CASSQPGAGTEAFF. The chain carries TRBV14 and TRBJ1-1, with D tentatively TRBD1 (5 bases). Germline V gene lookup returns CDR1 SGHDN and CDR2 FVKESK. The V gene lost 2 bases and the J gene lost 5 bases, with 12 bases spanning the gap. The CDR3 contains 14 residues.

V is TRBV4-1 and J is TRBJ2-2; a possible D gene is TRBD2 (6 bases). Germline V gives CDR1 MGHRA, CDR2 YSYEKL. CDR3 length: 17 amino acids. The ends were cut back, 3 bases at V and 2 bases at J, with 16 bases in the middle. The CDR3: CASSHLTRGLNTGELFF. CDR3 in DNA: TGCGCCAGCAGCCATCTTACCCGGGGGTTAAACACCGGGGAGCTGTTTTTT.

The table lists this clonotype with many counts. This chain connects TRBV5-4 to TRBJ2-3; 9 nucleotides agree with TRBD2. Germline CDR1 and CDR2: SGHNT and YYREEE (reference sequence). Losses at the gene ends were 0 bases for V and 3 bases for J; bases not matched to a gene: 2. CDR3 length: 15 amino acids. CDR3 region: CASSLETSGTDTQYF. The DNA of the CDR3 is TGTGCCAGCAGCTTGGAAACTAGCGGGACAGATACGCAGTATTTT.

A few counts support this clonotype. This chain links TRBV20-1 with TRBJ1-6, with a possible D match to TRBD1 (6 bases). The V and J ends lost 5 bases and 7 bases respectively, with 12 bases between them. The CDR3 sequence is 13 residues long. Per the germline V gene, CDR1 is DFQATT and CDR2 is SNEGSKA (reference sequence). CDR3: CSAPGGGNSPLHF. The CDR3 nucleotides read TGCAGTGCTCCGGGAGGGGGGAATTCACCCCTCCACTTT.

The genes are TRBV9 and TRBJ2-5; possibly TRBD1 or TRBD2 for D (5 bases each). The V end was cut by 1 base, the J end by 0 bases, with 7 bases between. CDR1 is SGDLS and CDR2 is YYNGEE in the germline V gene. The length of the CDR3 is 14 residues. In nucleotides, the CDR3 is TGTGCCAGCAGCGTACTGGGGGACCAAGAGACCCAGTACTTC. Translated, it gives CASSVLGDQETQYF. Based on the CDR3 plus reference TRBV9 and TRBJ2-5, the full variable domain is DSGVTQTPKHLITATGQRVTLRCSPRSGDLSVYWYQQSLDQGLQFLIQYYNGEERAKGNILERFSAQQFPDLHSELNLSSLELGDSALYFCASSVLGDQETQYFGPGTRLLVL.

The table lists this clonotype with many counts. This chain connects TRBV18 to TRBJ2-1; 9 nucleotides agree with TRBD2. Germline V gene sequence: CDR1 KGHSH, CDR2 LQKENI. With V trimmed by 3 bases and J by 6 bases, 6 bases remained unmatched. The CDR3 runs 15 residues. The CDR3 nucleotides read TGTGCCAGCTCACCTCCTGGAGCGGGGGGCAATGAGCAGTTCTTC. Translating gives CASSPPGAGGNEQFF.

This clonotype occurred many times. The V gene is TRBV28, the J gene TRBJ1-1, with D tentatively TRBD1 (5 bases). Between the trimmed V and J ends, which lost 1 base and 12 bases, there was a span of 18 bases. The CDR3 is made up of 14 amino acids. Per germline, CDR1 MDHEN and CDR2 SYDVKM. The CDR3 nucleotides are TGTGCCAGCAGTTTATTCTCCGGGACCATAAATACTTTCTTT. It specifies CASSLFSGTINTFF.

The sample holds many counts of this clonotype. The chain combines TRBV18 with TRBJ2-7; D gene ambiguous. This CDR3 is 13 amino acids long. Germline V gives CDR1 KGHSH, CDR2 LQKENI. V dropped 3 bases and J dropped 0 bases, with 6 bases sitting between them. The CDR3 loop is CASSPPGSYEQYV. The CDR3 bases are TGTGCCAGCTCACCTCCGGGCTCCTACGAGCAGTACGTC.

The chain joins TRBV7-6 to TRBJ2-5; TRBD2 aligns across 10 bases. J was trimmed by 4 bases and V by 3 bases; bases with no gene match: 5. Germline CDR1 SGHVS, CDR2 FNYEAQ. This CDR3 region has 15 residues. CDR3 DNA sequence: TGTGCCAGCAGCTTCGCTAGCGGGGGCTCAGAGACCCAGTACTTC. This translates into CASSFASGGSETQYF.

This clonotype was observed many times. This CDR3 reads CASSQNSGGANEQFF. CDR3 in DNA: TGCGCCAGCAGCCAAAATAGCGGGGGGGCGAATGAGCAGTTCTTC. The rearrangement links TRBV4-1 to TRBJ2-1; 11 positions match TRBD2. V gave up 2 bases and J gave up 7 bases; unmatched junction bases: 4. The CDR3 has 15 residues. CDR1 is MGHRA, CDR2 YSYEKL, per germline.

In this sample, this clonotype turned up many times. V and J are TRBV29-1 and TRBJ2-5; a possible D gene is TRBD1 (5 bases). Germline loops: CDR1 SQVTM, CDR2 ANQGSEA. The CDR3 runs to 14 residues. V was shortened by 4 bases and J by 5 bases, with 17 bases between the two germline ends. CDR3 region: CSVASGSGLETQYF. The DNA of the CDR3 is TGCAGCGTTGCATCAGGGTCGGGCCTGGAGACCCAGTACTTC.

This clonotype was seen repeatedly, ten times or more. The J gene is TRBJ1-1, the V gene TRBV10-3, with 8 bases identical to TRBD1. V was pared by 2 bases and J by 1 base, with 6 bases of the junction left unmatched. Germline V gene lookup returns CDR1 ENHRY and CDR2 SYGVKD. The CDR3 loop spans 16 amino acids. The CDR3 here is CAISEPYQGANTEAFF. The DNA for the CDR3 is TGTGCCATCAGTGAGCCCTACCAGGGGGCGAACACTGAAGCTTTCTTT.

This clonotype was seen ten or more times. The chain couples TRBV24-1 to TRBJ2-2; TRBD1 might be the D (5 bases). The CDR3 length is 12 residues. V lost 8 bases and J lost 4, with 7 bases in between. Germline V gene sequence: CDR1 KGHDR, CDR2 SFDVKD. As DNA, the CDR3 is TGTGCCACCAAGGACACCACCGGGGAGCTGTTTTTT. Protein sequence: CATKDTTGELFF.

The sample holds many counts of this clonotype. The V call is TRBV12-3 or TRBV12-4, the J call TRBJ1-5, with D perhaps matching TRBD1 (6 bases). V was clipped by 5 bases and J by 7 bases, with 12 bases between them. The CDR3 contains 13 residues. CDR3 nucleotide sequence: TGTGCCAGCAGTGGGGGGGCGGACCAGCCCCAGCATTTT. This encodes CASSGGADQPQHF.